This T cell receptor (beta chain) was documented in a study of blood T cell repertoires in COVID-19. The overall study: Samples taken during acute and convalescent COVID-19 were collected in the United States, Italy and Spain. Sample material is recorded as cDNA or gDNA derived from T cells, B-cell-depleted T cells, or PBMCs.

The germline gives CDR1 ENHRY, CDR2 SYGVKD. The CDR3 covers 13 residues. Trimming took off 2 bases at V and 4 bases at J, with 8 bases between the two ends. As processed by the authors: Quantification of nucleated cells was approximated via reference gene primer amplification. Here immunoSEQ multiplex PCR was the method, and the copy in TCRdb shows in-frame clones only, minus some. That table gives V, J and clone size, and the DNA gave D and trimming. The sample yields 400,000 to 450,000 clones, 80% to 90% seen once. Individuals drawn from some 25 US areas were roughly 18 to 89 years old. The sequencing sample was made of PBMCs or T cells enriched from blood (not recorded which). The chain carries TRBV10-3 and TRBJ1-2; D is possibly TRBD1 (5 bases). This receptor was obtained from a man aged 25-45 years who had recovered from COVID-19. CDR3 residues: CAISEPGPYGYTF. DNA for the CDR3: TGTGCCATCAGTGAGCCAGGGCCCTATGGCTACACCTTC.